The rows below give T cell receptor beta chains drawn from one sample of a study of blood T cell repertoires in COVID-19. Data came from immunoSEQ multiplex PCR; TCRdb stores just in-frame clones and leaves some out. The repertoire holds about 170,000 clones, with approximately 85% as singletons. Sequenced material: peripheral blood. These receptors were taken from a man at least 80 years old with COVID-19, enrolled during active disease. The CDR3 runs from the conserved cysteine through the conserved F or W. A D gene is named only where the DNA matches it firmly. Size is omitted from some rows. Given values are once, few, many or a class for expanded clones.

V	D	J	size	CDR3	DNA
TRBV2	NA	TRBJ2-4	NA	CASSETFLAKNIQYF	TGTGCCAGCAGTGAGACATTTTTAGCCAAAAACATTCAGTACTTC
TRBV3-1/TRBV3-2	NA	TRBJ1-3	NA	CASSHWSASGNTIYF	TGTGCCAGCAGCCACTGGAGCGCCTCTGGAAACACCATATATTTT
TRBV12-5	NA	TRBJ1-3	once	CASGLWTDLSGNTIYF	TGTGCTAGTGGTCTGTGGACAGACTTATCTGGAAACACCATATATTTT
TRBV7-9	NA	TRBJ1-6	NA	CASSRSGGSVGSPLHF	TGTGCCAGCAGCCGTTCGGGGGGGTCAGTGGGATCACCCCTCCACTTT
TRBV28	NA	TRBJ2-3	NA	CASKSSGGEADTQYF	TGTGCCAGCAAATCTTCCGGGGGAGAGGCAGATACGCAGTATTTT
TRBV19	TRBD1	TRBJ1-5	NA	CASSITPGQGNQPQHF	TGTGCCAGTAGTATAACCCCCGGACAGGGGAACCAGCCCCAGCATTTT
TRBV10-2	NA	TRBJ2-5	NA	CASSDQWGGGPLETQYF	TGCGCCAGCAGTGACCAATGGGGCGGGGGCCCCCTGGAGACCCAGTACTTC
TRBV20-1	NA	TRBJ2-7	NA	CSASPPTVSYEQYF	TGCAGTGCTAGTCCGCCGACAGTTTCCTACGAGCAGTACTTC
TRBV10-3	TRBD1	TRBJ2-3	NA	CAISDFDRGLEDTQYF	TGTGCCATCAGCGACTTCGACAGGGGTCTTGAGGATACGCAGTATTTT
TRBV5-1	NA	TRBJ1-1	few	CASSQGEQNTEAFF	TGCGCCAGCAGCCAAGGAGAGCAGAACACTGAAGCTTTCTTT
TRBV19	TRBD1	TRBJ1-3	few	CASSIRTGAGNTIYF	TGTGCCAGTAGTATCCGGACAGGGGCTGGAAACACCATATATTTT
TRBV9	TRBD2	TRBJ2-3	NA	CASSVAPTSGTDTQYF	TGTGCCAGCAGCGTAGCCCCGACTAGCGGCACAGATACGCAGTATTTT
TRBV7-3	NA	TRBJ1-1	once	CASSSTGHSYEAFF	TGTGCCAGCAGCTCGACGGGACACAGCTATGAAGCTTTCTTT
TRBV5-1	TRBD1	TRBJ2-1	NA	CASSLAPVGQGAGEQFF	TGCGCCAGCAGCTTGGCGCCCGTGGGACAGGGGGCAGGTGAGCAGTTCTTC
TRBV19	TRBD1	TRBJ2-3	NA	CASSPRQGQSTDTQYF	TGTGCCAGTAGTCCAAGACAGGGGCAAAGCACAGATACGCAGTATTTT
TRBV5-1	NA	TRBJ1-2	once	CASSLSGADGYTF	TGCGCCAGCAGCTTGTCAGGGGCGGATGGCTACACCTTC
TRBV24-1	TRBD1	TRBJ1-2	NA	CATSEAGQVFGGYTF	TGTGCCACCAGTGAGGCAGGACAGGTGTTTGGGGGCTACACCTTC
TRBV6-6	NA	TRBJ1-6	NA	CASSSYRDSPLHF	TGTGCCAGCAGCTCATATCGGGATTCACCCCTCCACTTT
TRBV19	TRBD1	TRBJ2-7	NA	CASRDRGAYEQYF	TGTGCCAGCCGGGACAGGGGGGCGTACGAGCAGTACTTC
TRBV19	TRBD1	TRBJ2-7	NA	CASSVRSGQGSYEQYF	TGTGCCAGTAGTGTCAGATCGGGACAGGGGTCCTACGAGCAGTACTTC